This passage covers 23 T cell receptor beta chains from one sample sequenced in a study of T cell repertoires in cytomegalovirus infection. One entry per CDR3 protein, called by TCRdb with MiXCR from the reads. Of about 180,000 distinct CDR3 sequences listed, 13% to 15% are singletons. Sequencing used PBMCs. The receptors shown here come from a human donor in good health (CMV status not recorded). Some clones in this sample may be carry-over from other donors' samples.

V and J are TRBV20-1 and TRBJ1-2; D is possibly TRBD1 (6 bases). From germline, CDR1 is DFQATT and CDR2 SNEGSKA (reference sequence). V was clipped by 3 bases and J by 2 bases, with 10 bases between them. CDR3 size: 13 residues. The CDR3 region has the DNA TGCAGTGCTAGTAAGAGGGGGAACTATGGCTACACCTTC. Its translation is CSASKRGNYGYTF.

This clonotype showed up just a few times. The chain employs TRBV12-3 or TRBV12-4 and TRBJ2-3, with D uncertain. Trimming shortened V by 1 base and J by 2 bases, and 7 bases separated the two germline ends. The CDR3 runs to 14 residues. CDR3 region: CASSLGQSTDTQYF. CDR3 bases: TGTGCCAGCAGTTTAGGGCAGTCCACAGATACGCAGTATTTT.

The chain employs TRBV12-3 or TRBV12-4 and TRBJ2-1; the match to TRBD1 covers 7 bases. The CDR3 is 15 amino acids. With 6 bases clipped from V and 9 bases from J, the junction kept 14 bases outside the gene matches. Here the CDR3 DNA reads TGTGCCAGCAGCCATACTTACAGGACAGGAGGTGAGCAGTTCTTC. This codes for CASSHTYRTGGEQFF.

The rearrangement joins TRBV5-8 to TRBJ1-5, with D perhaps TRBD1 (5 bases). The CDR3 covers 14 residues. V lost 2 bases and J 3 bases, leaving 9 bases between the germline ends. Germline CDR1 SGHTS, CDR2 YDEGEE. CDR3 protein: CASSLRQPNQPQHF. CDR3 in DNA: TGTGCCAGCAGCTTACGACAGCCCAATCAGCCCCAGCATTTT.

This clonotype was recorded at least ten times. This sequence joins TRBV7-2 and TRBJ1-2; maybe TRBD1 (5 bases). V lost 4 bases to trimming and J lost 6 bases, with 18 bases between them. Germline assignment: CDR1 SGHTA and CDR2 FQGNSA. This CDR3 spans 15 amino acids. The CDR3: CASSSYKGSGDGYTF. The CDR3 nucleotides are TGTGCCAGCAGCTCCTATAAGGGCTCGGGGGATGGCTACACCTTC.

The chain employs TRBV7-9 and TRBJ2-7; 7 positions agree with TRBD1. Germline assignment: CDR1 SEHNR and CDR2 FQNEAQ (reference sequence). Unmatched junction bases numbered 7, after V lost 5 bases and J lost 9 bases. This CDR3 contains 12 residues. In nucleotides, the CDR3 is TGTGCCAGCAGCCGTGGACAGGCTGGGCAGTACTTC. This encodes CASSRGQAGQYF.

The V and J genes are TRBV20-1 and TRBJ2-1; 9 bases fit TRBD1. Unmatched junction bases numbered 10, after V lost 5 bases and J lost 14 bases. Germline V gene sequence: CDR1 DFQATT, CDR2 SNEGSKA (reference sequence). The CDR3 consists of 12 residues. The CDR3 region is CSADINRDREFF. CDR3 sequence (DNA): TGCAGTGCTGATATTAACCGGGACAGGGAGTTCTTC.

This clonotype has more than one count but fewer than ten. V gene TRBV6-4 combines with J gene TRBJ2-3, with 11 bases matching TRBD1. CDR3 length equals 16 residues. The germline CDR1 and CDR2 sequences are MRHNA and SNTAGT. V dropped 5 bases and J dropped 8; count of bases not matched to a gene: 12. The CDR3 nucleotides read TGTGCCAGCAGTAGGACCGGGACAGGGGGAGAGGGTACGCAGTATTTT. Amino acids: CASSRTGTGGEGTQYF.

This clonotype was found a few times. The rearrangement joins TRBV19 to TRBJ1-5, with D maybe TRBD1 (5 bases). The length of the CDR3 is 14 residues. CDR1 is LNHDA, CDR2 SQIVND, per germline (reference sequence). Trimming pared 9 bases from V and 2 bases from J, leaving 14 bases between. The CDR3 nucleotides are TGTGCCAGCTCCGGGACGTCGGGCAATCAGCCCCAGCATTTT. Protein: CASSGTSGNQPQHF. Full variable domain (rest looked up from reference TRBV19 and TRBJ1-5): DGGITQSPKYLFRKEGQNVTLSCEQNLNHDAMYWYRQDPGQGLRLIYYSQIVNDFQKGDIAEGYSVSREKKESFPLTVTSAQKNPTAFYLCASSGTSGNQPQHFGDGTRLSIL.

This clonotype was detected only a few times. V and J are TRBV19 and TRBJ2-2; 11 bases align to TRBD2. Germline V gives CDR1 LNHDA, CDR2 SQIVND (reference sequence). V gave up 3 bases and J gave up 2 bases; unmatched junction bases: 5. This CDR3 comprises 17 residues. The chain's CDR3 is CASSIPGLAGNTGELFF. The CDR3 DNA is TGTGCCAGTAGTATTCCCGGACTAGCGGGTAACACCGGGGAGCTGTTTTTT.

This clonotype was detected many times. The chain uses TRBV7-2 and TRBJ2-7; D is perhaps TRBD2 (6 bases). V was clipped by 2 bases and J by 4 bases, with 15 bases between them. The CDR3 is 15 amino acids. Germline loops: CDR1 SGHTA, CDR2 FQGNSA. The CDR3 here is CASSLTPSENYEQYF. As DNA, the CDR3 is TGTGCCAGCAGCTTAACCCCTAGCGAGAATTACGAGCAGTACTTC.

This clonotype was seen repeatedly, ten times or more. The chain employs TRBV7-8 and TRBJ2-1; 10 bases align to TRBD2. V was pared by 5 bases and J by 5 bases, with 9 bases of the junction left unmatched. This CDR3 is 16 amino acids long. Germline V gene data show CDR1 as SGHVS and CDR2 as FQNEAQ. Here the CDR3 reads CASSEGLAIGDNEQFF. CDR3 nucleotides: TGTGCCAGCAGCGAGGGACTAGCGATCGGCGACAATGAGCAGTTCTTC. Based on the CDR3 plus reference TRBV7-8 and TRBJ2-1, the full variable domain is GAGVSQSPRYKVAKRGQDVALRCDPISGHVSLFWYQQALGQGPEFLTYFQNEAQLDKSGLPSDRFFAERPEGSVSTLKIQRTQQEDSAVYLCASSEGLAIGDNEQFFGPGTRLTVL.

This clonotype was recorded many times. The chain employs TRBV28 and TRBJ1-2; D gene ambiguous. Trimming took 5 bases from V and 4 from J, leaving 8 bases between them. CDR1 and CDR2 from the germline V gene are MDHEN and SYDVKM. CDR3 length: 12 residues. The CDR3 loop reads CASSPLSYGYTF. The CDR3 nucleotides are TGTGCCAGCAGTCCTCTTAGCTATGGCTACACCTTC.

This clonotype appeared many times. The genes are TRBV19 and TRBJ2-1; 7 bases line up with TRBD1. The V gene end was trimmed by 1 base and the J gene end by 1 base; junction bases not matched to a gene: 1. The CDR3 sequence is 15 residues long. In germline, CDR1 is LNHDA, CDR2 SQIVND (reference sequence). The CDR3 loop reads CASSIAGGSYNEQFF. The CDR3, as DNA: TGTGCCAGTAGTATAGCAGGGGGATCCTACAATGAGCAGTTCTTC.

This clonotype was seen only a few times. The V gene is TRBV20-1, the J gene TRBJ2-7, with D perhaps TRBD1 or TRBD2 (7 bases each). Germline assignment: CDR1 DFQATT and CDR2 SNEGSKA (reference sequence). The ends were cut back, 1 base at V and 1 base at J, with 38 bases in the middle. The CDR3 is made up of 23 amino acids. The CDR3 sequence: CSARVPLQGGGSFGRRLSYEQYF. The CDR3 bases are TGCAGTGCTAGAGTCCCTCTTCAGGGGGGCGGGAGCTTTGGCAGGCGTCTTTCCTACGAGCAGTACTTC.

V gene TRBV27 combines with J gene TRBJ2-6; D is ambiguous. V dropped 2 bases and J dropped 0 bases, with 8 bases sitting between them. CDR3 length equals 16 residues. CDR1 MNHEY and CDR2 SMNVEV come from the germline V gene (reference sequence). The CDR3 region has the DNA TGTGCCAGCAGTTTACGGTCTCCCTCTGGGGCCAACGTCCTGACTTTC. It encodes CASSLRSPSGANVLTF.

This rearrangement joins TRBV6-5 to TRBJ2-2; no firm D call. With 2 bases removed from V and 4 bases from J, the gap between germline ends came to 11 bases. CDR1 is MNHEY and CDR2 is SVGAGI in the germline V gene. This CDR3 is 15 amino acids long. This chain's CDR3 is CASSYELLGTGELFF. As DNA, the CDR3 is TGTGCCAGCAGTTACGAACTCCTGGGCACCGGGGAGCTGTTTTTT.

CDR3 nucleotides: TGCAGCGTTGGGGTGGGTGGAGTCAACTACGAGCAGTACTTC. This codes for CSVGVGGVNYEQYF. The chain employs TRBV29-1 and TRBJ2-7; D unresolved. The CDR3 is 14 amino acids. V lost 4 bases and J lost 3, with 16 bases in between. Per the germline V gene, CDR1 is SQVTM and CDR2 is ANQGSEA.

This clonotype was counted a few times. The rearrangement uses TRBV4-1 and TRBJ2-3, with D uncertain. The CDR3 sequence is 13 residues long. CDR1 is MGHRA, CDR2 YSYEKL, per germline. V gave up 1 base and J gave up 5 bases, with 7 bases separating them. CDR3 sequence reads: CASSQVGVDTQYF. The DNA of the CDR3 is TGCGCCAGCAGCCAAGTCGGAGTAGATACGCAGTATTTT.

The chain combines TRBV6-8 with TRBJ2-5; 7 nucleotides line up with TRBD1. The CDR3 runs 14 residues. Looked up from germline, CDR1 is MNHGY and CDR2 is SAAAGT. V shed 10 bases and J 4 bases; nucleotides not matched to a gene: 12. This chain's CDR3 is CANSTRDSRETQYF. The CDR3 bases are TGTGCCAACAGCACCCGGGACAGTCGAGAGACCCAGTACTTC.

As regards this clonotype: Since no conserved phenylalanine or tryptophan closes the CDR3, a read error is the likely cause. The chain carries TRBV20-1 and TRBJ2-1; 7 nucleotides line up with TRBD2. Germline CDR1 DFQATT, CDR2 SNEGSKA (reference sequence). J gave up 3 bases and V 8 bases, and 13 bases lay outside the gene matches. This CDR3 region has 15 residues. This chain's CDR3 is CSTKDGGSDYNEQFV. DNA of the CDR3: TGCAGTACGAAAGACGGGGGGAGCGACTACAATGAGCAGTTCGTC.

This clonotype has at least ten counts. The rearrangement links TRBV20-1 to TRBJ2-1; 7 nucleotides line up with TRBD2. Germline lookup yields CDR1 DFQATT and CDR2 SNEGSKA (reference sequence). The J segment lost 5 bases and the V segment lost 6 bases, leaving 7 bases of the junction unmatched. The CDR3 sequence is 13 residues long. The CDR3 is CSAERDTHNEQFF. The DNA for the CDR3 is TGCAGTGCCGAGCGGGATACGCACAATGAGCAGTTCTTC.

This clonotype was detected ten times or more. The chain employs TRBV7-6 and TRBJ2-7; 7 bases match TRBD1. The germline V gene encodes CDR1 SGHVS and CDR2 FNYEAQ. V gave up 5 bases and J gave up 6 bases; unmatched junction bases: 10. The CDR3 loop spans 14 amino acids. CDR3 in DNA: TGTGCCAGCAGCCTAGGACAGGCGGGCGTCGAGCAGTACTTC. This translates into CASSLGQAGVEQYF.